This entry is about one T cell receptor (beta chain). Its antigen is unknown. This entry belongs to a study of CD8 T cells in ankylosing spondylitis. Quantitative 5'-RACE with molecular barcodes was used to make the TCR beta libraries. In TCRdb, the 5' RACE reads were re-called with MiXCR into one record per CDR3 protein. The sample consists of over 700,000 distinct CDR3 sequences, 15% to 20% of them appearing once. The length of the CDR3 is 12 residues. V lost 11 bases and J 2 bases, leaving 11 bases between the germline ends. Germline-derived CDR1 and CDR2 are MNHNS and SASEGT. General study results and limits: The clones that were linked to disease were reported to be significantly enriched in matched synovial fluid samples from ankylosing spondylitis patients. Characteristic, it appeared, of ankylosing spondylitis blood was a TCR beta motif of fewer than 10 highly homologous variants.

The sample consisted of blood, either unsorted or a sorted T cell fraction (not recorded which). The chain carries TRBV6-1 and TRBJ2-3; maybe TRBD2 (5 bases). The clonotype originates from a male donor with ankylosing spondylitis. Here the CDR3 DNA reads TGTGCCGCACAGAGGGTCACAGATACGCAGTATTTT. This encodes CAAQRVTDTQYF.